One sample yielded the 2 T cell receptor beta chains listed below, sequenced in a study of T cells after yellow fever vaccination. TCRdb processed the 5' RACE reads anew with MiXCR; each CDR3 protein has one entry. Of some 600,000 distinct CDR3 sequences listed, around an eighth were seen once; the top ten hold about 15%. The sequencing here drew on PBMCs, taken on the day of the yellow fever booster vaccination. The receptors were gathered from a man aged 25 to 45 who received the YFV17D yellow fever vaccine.

This clonotype was observed a handful of times. The chain has TRBV7-2 and TRBJ2-3; D may match TRBD1 or TRBD2 (5 bases each). The CDR3 is made up of 12 amino acids. CDR1 SGHTA and CDR2 FQGNSA come from the germline V gene. V lost 5 bases and J lost 7, with 10 bases in between. CDR3: CASSTGTHTQYF. CDR3 sequence (DNA): TGTGCCAGCAGCACCGGGACGCATACGCAGTATTTT.

The chain uses TRBV15 and TRBJ2-7, with TRBD1 as a possible D gene (5 bases). Trimming took 0 bases from V and 3 from J, leaving 12 bases between them. The CDR3 runs to 15 residues. Germline-derived CDR1 and CDR2 are LNHNV and YYDKDF (reference sequence). CDR3 in DNA: TGTGCCACCAGCAGAGATCGGGCAGGGAACTACGAGCAGTACTTC. The encoded protein is CATSRDRAGNYEQYF.